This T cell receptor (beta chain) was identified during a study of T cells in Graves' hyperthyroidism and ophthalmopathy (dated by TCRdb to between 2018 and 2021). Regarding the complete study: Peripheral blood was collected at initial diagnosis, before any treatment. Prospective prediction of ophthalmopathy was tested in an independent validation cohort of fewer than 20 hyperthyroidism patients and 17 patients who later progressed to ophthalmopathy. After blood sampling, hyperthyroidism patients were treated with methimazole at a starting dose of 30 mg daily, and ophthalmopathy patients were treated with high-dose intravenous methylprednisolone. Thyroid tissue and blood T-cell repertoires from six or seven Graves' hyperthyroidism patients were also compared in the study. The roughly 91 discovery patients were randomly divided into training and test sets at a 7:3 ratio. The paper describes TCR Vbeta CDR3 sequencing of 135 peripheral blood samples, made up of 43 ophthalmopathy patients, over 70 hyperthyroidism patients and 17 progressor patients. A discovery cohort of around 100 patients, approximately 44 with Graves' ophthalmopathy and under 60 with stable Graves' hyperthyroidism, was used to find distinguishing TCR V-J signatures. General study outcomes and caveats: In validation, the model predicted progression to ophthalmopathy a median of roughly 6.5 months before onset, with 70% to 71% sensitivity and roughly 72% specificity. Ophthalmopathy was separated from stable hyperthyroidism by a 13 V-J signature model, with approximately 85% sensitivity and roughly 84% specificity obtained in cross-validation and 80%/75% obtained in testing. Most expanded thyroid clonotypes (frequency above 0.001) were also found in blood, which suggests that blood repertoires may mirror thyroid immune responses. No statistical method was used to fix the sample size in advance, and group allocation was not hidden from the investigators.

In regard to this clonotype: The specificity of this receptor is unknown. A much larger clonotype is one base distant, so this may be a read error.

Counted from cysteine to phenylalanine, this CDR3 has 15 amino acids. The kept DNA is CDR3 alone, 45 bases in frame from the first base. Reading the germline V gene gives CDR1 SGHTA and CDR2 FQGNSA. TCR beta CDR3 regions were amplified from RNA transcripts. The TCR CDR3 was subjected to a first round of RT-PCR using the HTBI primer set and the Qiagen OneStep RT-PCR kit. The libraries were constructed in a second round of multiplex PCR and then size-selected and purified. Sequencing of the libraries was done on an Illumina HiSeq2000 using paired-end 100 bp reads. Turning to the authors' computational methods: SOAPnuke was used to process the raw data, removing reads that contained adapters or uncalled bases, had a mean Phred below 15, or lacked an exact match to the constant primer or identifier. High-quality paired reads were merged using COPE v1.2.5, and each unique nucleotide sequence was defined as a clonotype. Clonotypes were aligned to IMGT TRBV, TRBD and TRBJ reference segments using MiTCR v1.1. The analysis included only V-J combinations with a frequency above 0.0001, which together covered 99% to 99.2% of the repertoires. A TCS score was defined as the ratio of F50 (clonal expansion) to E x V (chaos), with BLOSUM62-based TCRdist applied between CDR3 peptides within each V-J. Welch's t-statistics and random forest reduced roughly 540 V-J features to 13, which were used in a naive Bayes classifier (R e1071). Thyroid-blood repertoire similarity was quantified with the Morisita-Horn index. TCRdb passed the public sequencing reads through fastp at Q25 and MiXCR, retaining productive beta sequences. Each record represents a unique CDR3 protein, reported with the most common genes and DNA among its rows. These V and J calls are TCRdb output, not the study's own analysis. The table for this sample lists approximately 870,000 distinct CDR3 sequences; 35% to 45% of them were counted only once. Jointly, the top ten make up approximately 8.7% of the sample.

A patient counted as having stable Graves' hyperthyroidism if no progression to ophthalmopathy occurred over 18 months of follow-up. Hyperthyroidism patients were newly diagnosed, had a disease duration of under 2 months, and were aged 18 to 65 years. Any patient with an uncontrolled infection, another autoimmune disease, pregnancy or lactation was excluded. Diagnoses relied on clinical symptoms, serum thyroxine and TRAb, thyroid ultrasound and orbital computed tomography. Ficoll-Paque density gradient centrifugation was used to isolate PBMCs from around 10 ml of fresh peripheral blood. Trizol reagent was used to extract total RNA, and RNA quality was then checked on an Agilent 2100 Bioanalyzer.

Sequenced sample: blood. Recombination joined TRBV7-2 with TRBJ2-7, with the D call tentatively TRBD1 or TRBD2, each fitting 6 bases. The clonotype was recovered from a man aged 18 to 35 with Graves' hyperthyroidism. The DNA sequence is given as TGTGCCAGCTGCTTAGAGGACAGCGGGTCAGGCGAGCAGTACTTC. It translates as CASCLEDSGSGEQYF.